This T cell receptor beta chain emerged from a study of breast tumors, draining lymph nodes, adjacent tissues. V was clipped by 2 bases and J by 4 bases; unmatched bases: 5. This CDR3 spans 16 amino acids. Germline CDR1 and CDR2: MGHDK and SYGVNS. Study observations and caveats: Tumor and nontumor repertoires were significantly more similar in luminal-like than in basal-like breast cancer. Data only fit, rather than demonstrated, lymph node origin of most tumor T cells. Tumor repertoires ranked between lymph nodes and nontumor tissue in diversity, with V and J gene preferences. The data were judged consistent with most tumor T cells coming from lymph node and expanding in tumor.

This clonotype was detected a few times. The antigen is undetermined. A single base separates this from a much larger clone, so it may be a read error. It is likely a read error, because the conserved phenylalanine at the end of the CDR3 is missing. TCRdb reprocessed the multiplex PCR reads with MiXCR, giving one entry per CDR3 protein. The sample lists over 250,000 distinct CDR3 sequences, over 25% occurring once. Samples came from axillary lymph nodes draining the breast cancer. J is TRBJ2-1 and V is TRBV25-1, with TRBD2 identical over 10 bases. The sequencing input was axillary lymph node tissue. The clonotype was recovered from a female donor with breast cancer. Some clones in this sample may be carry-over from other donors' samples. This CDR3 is CASSELAGVEYNEQFL. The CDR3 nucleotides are TGTGCCAGCAGTGAACTAGCGGGAGTTGAGTACAATGAGCAGTTCCTC.